Listed below are T cell receptor beta chains from one sample, sequenced in a study of cytomegalovirus exposure and HLA in healthy donors. This table comes from immunoSEQ multiplex PCR, and its TCRdb copy is limited to in-frame clones, with some not included. Among over 200,000 clones listed, almost 90% were seen once. Sequenced material: PBMCs. These receptors were collected from a woman aged 18-29 years in good health and CMV-seronegative. Each CDR3 is given with its conserved first and last residue. D genes are given only for firm matches. Size is omitted from some rows. Given values are once, few, many or a class for expanded clones.

d_call,v_call,clone_size,j_call,cdr3_aa,cdr3_nt
NA,TRBV2,NA,TRBJ1-4,CASRLEKLFF,TGTGCCAGCAGGCTAGAAAAACTGTTTTTT
NA,TRBV7-9,NA,TRBJ1-4,CASSSPRLGAVNEKLFF,TGTGCCAGCAGCTCCCCCCGATTGGGGGCTGTTAATGAAAAACTGTTTTTT
NA,TRBV28,NA,TRBJ1-2,CASSRNSGGGYTF,TGTGCCAGCAGCCGAAACTCCGGGGGGGGCTACACCTTC
TRBD2,TRBV9,NA,TRBJ2-1,CASSVGTGGPYNEQFF,TGTGCCAGCAGCGTAGGGACGGGAGGGCCCTACAATGAGCAGTTCTTC
NA,TRBV4-1,NA,TRBJ2-7,CASSTTVGGRFNEQYF,TGCGCCAGCAGCACAACCGTCGGGGGGCGGTTTAACGAGCAGTACTTC
NA,TRBV21-1,many,TRBJ1-2,CASSKDRDGYTF,TGTGCCAGCAGCAAAGACAGGGATGGCTACACCTTC
TRBD1,TRBV27,NA,TRBJ1-1,CASRGAGGNTEAFF,TGTGCCAGCCGTGGGGCAGGGGGGAACACTGAAGCTTTCTTT
TRBD2,TRBV30,NA,TRBJ2-7,CAWTPPGGDEQYF,TGTGCCTGGACTCCCCCGGGGGGGGACGAGCAGTACTTC
TRBD2,TRBV7-8,NA,TRBJ2-3,CASSPSSGITDTQYF,TGTGCCAGCAGCCCCTCTAGCGGGATCACAGATACGCAGTATTTT
TRBD2,TRBV6-4,NA,TRBJ2-1,CASSEKREGPDNEQFF,TGTGCCAGCAGTGAGAAGCGGGAGGGCCCAGACAATGAGCAGTTCTTC
NA,TRBV7-2,NA,TRBJ2-5,CASSFREPGSAGAQETQYF,TGTGCCAGCAGCTTCCGGGAACCGGGGTCGGCGGGCGCCCAAGAGACCCAGTACTTC
TRBD2,TRBV7-2,NA,TRBJ2-3,CASSLGGGRAADTQYF,TGTGCCAGCAGCTTAGGTGGCGGGAGGGCCGCAGATACGCAGTATTTT
NA,TRBV5-1,NA,TRBJ1-5,CASSLGGNSNQPQHF,TGCGCCAGCAGCTTGGGCGGGAATAGCAATCAGCCCCAGCATTTT
TRBD1,TRBV27,NA,TRBJ2-3,CASSSGTVIDTQYF,TGTGCCAGCAGTTCCGGGACAGTGATAGATACGCAGTATTTT
NA,TRBV4-1,once,TRBJ2-7,CASSQVPGEMYEQYF,TGCGCTAGCAGCCAAGTTCCGGGAGAAATGTACGAGCAGTACTTC
NA,TRBV7-8,NA,TRBJ1-1,CASSVKTHNTEAFF,TGTGCCAGCAGCGTAAAGACACATAACACTGAAGCTTTCTTT
NA,TRBV29-1,NA,TRBJ2-4,CSVGPVDGGDIQYF,TGCAGCGTTGGCCCGGTCGACGGGGGAGACATTCAGTACTTC
TRBD1,TRBV18,NA,TRBJ2-7,CASSTGGGYEQYF,TGTGCCAGCTCGACAGGGGGAGGCTACGAGCAGTACTTC
NA,TRBV11-2,once,TRBJ2-1,CASSSDSYNEQFF,TGTGCCAGCAGCTCGGACAGCTACAATGAGCAGTTCTTC
NA,TRBV6-6,NA,TRBJ2-3,CASSTKGGGTDTQYF,TGTGCCAGCAGTACTAAGGGAGGTGGGACAGATACGCAGTATTTT
NA,TRBV5-1,NA,TRBJ2-3,CASSELSEGRDTQYF,TGCGCCAGCAGCGAGCTGTCTGAGGGCCGGGATACGCAGTATTTT
NA,TRBV28,NA,TRBJ2-7,CASSSPATYEQYF,TGTGCCAGCAGTTCCCCCGCGACCTACGAGCAGTACTTC
NA,TRBV5-4,NA,TRBJ2-3,CASSLSRDTDTQYF,TGTGCCAGCAGCTTGTCTCGAGACACAGATACGCAGTATTTT
NA,TRBV7-8,NA,TRBJ2-1,CASSLREFSYNEQFF,TGTGCCAGCAGCTTACGGGAATTCTCCTACAATGAGCAGTTCTTC
NA,TRBV28,NA,TRBJ2-7,CASSLLAATYEQYF,TGTGCCAGCAGTTTATTGGCTGCCACCTACGAGCAGTACTTC
TRBD1,TRBV11-2,NA,TRBJ2-5,CASRDDAGGETQYF,TGTGCCAGCAGAGATGACGCAGGGGGAGAGACCCAGTACTTC
NA,TRBV7-9,NA,TRBJ1-2,CASSPLTGNNYGYTF,TGTGCCAGCAGCCCTTTGACAGGAAATAACTATGGCTACACCTTC